This T cell receptor beta chain was obtained from a study of T-cell reconstitution after alpha-beta-depleted transplantation in children. Germline V gene sequence: CDR1 MNHEY, CDR2 SMNVEV (reference sequence). V lost 4 bases to trimming and J lost 0 bases, with 13 bases between them. The CDR3 is 15 amino acids. Unique molecular identifiers were incorporated when the TCRbeta library was constructed. TCRdb analysed the PCR reads with MiXCR anew, one entry per CDR3 protein. The sample has about 540,000 distinct CDR3 sequences, around 17% seen once. The chain is built from TRBV27 and TRBJ2-7; D remains ambiguous. This TCR was sampled from a human donor who donated a stem cell graft to a child with acute lymphoblastic leukemia. The source material was PBMCs from the stem cell graft donor, sampled from the stem cell graft. CDR3 bases: TGTGCCAGCAGTTCCGTGGGCATGAGCTCCTACGAGCAGTACTTC. Its protein is CASSSVGMSSYEQYF.